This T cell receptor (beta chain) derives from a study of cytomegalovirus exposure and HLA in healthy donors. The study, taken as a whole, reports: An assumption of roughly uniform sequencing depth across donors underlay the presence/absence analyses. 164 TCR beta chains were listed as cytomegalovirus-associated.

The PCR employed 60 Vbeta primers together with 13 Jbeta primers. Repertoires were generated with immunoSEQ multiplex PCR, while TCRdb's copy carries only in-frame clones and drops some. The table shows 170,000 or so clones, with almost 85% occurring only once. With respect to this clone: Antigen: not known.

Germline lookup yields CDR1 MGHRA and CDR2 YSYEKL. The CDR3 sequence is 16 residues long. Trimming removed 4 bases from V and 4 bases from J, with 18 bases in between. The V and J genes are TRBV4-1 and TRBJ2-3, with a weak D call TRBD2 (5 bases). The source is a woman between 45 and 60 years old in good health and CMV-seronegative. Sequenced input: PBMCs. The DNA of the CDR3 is TGCGCCAGCAGCCCCCCCCCGGGGTCCCCCTCAGATACGCAGTATTTT. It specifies CASSPPPGSPSDTQYF.